These T cell receptor beta chains were read from a single sample in a study of chronic HIV infection and antiretroviral therapy. TCRdb analysed the 5' RACE reads with MiXCR anew, one entry per CDR3 protein. The data show 40,000 to 50,000 distinct CDR3 sequences, over 15% seen once. Sequencing was performed on peripheral blood. The source is an adult who had HIV and had not received antiretroviral therapy, or was an uninfected healthy control (not recorded which). Both conserved end residues are part of each CDR3. Fields, in order: J gene, clone size, D gene, V gene, CDR3 DNA, CDR3 protein. D genes are given only for firm matches. A row's size may be missing; if present it is once, few, many or a size class.

TRBJ1-3 . . TRBV9 TGTGCCAGCAGCCCCATATTGAGGCAGGGAAGCAGAGGAAACACCATATATTTT CASSPILRQGSRGNTIYF
TRBJ1-5 . TRBD1 TRBV20-1 TGCAGTGCCGGTCCGGGACAGGGAGTTCAGCCCCAGCATTTT CSAGPGQGVQPQHF
TRBJ1-1 few . TRBV29-1 TGCAGCGTTGAAACGGGGGTCACTGAAGCTTTCTTT CSVETGVTEAFF
TRBJ1-2 few TRBD1 TRBV12-3/TRBV12-4 TGTGCCAGCCACGGTGGAGGGACAGGGTATGGCTACACCTTC CASHGGGTGYGYTF
TRBJ2-6 few . TRBV20-1 TGCAGTGCTAGAGATGTAGAGGGAGCTGGGGCCAACGTCCTGACTTTC CSARDVEGAGANVLTF
TRBJ1-4 few . TRBV28 TGTGCCAGCAGTTTATTCGGCCAGGGGAACGAAAAACTGTTTTTT CASSLFGQGNEKLFF
TRBJ2-6 few . TRBV28 TGTGCCAGCACGTCGGCCAGGACAACTGGGGCCAACGTCCTGACTTTC CASTSARTTGANVLTF
TRBJ1-2 . TRBD1 TRBV20-1 TGCAGTGCTAGACTTTCGACAGGGTTGCGGTATGGCTACACCTTC CSARLSTGLRYGYTF
TRBJ2-7 few . TRBV3-1 TGTGCCAGCAGCCAAGATGGGACCCGTCCACATTACGAGCAGTACTTC CASSQDGTRPHYEQYF
TRBJ1-4 . . TRBV6-1 TGTGCCAGCAGACAACTACCCGGGGCCGGCGGGGAAAAACTGTTTTTT CASRQLPGAGGEKLFF
TRBJ2-1 few TRBD2 TRBV20-1 TGCAGTGCGCTGGGACTAGCGGGCCGGGGATACAATGAGCAGTTCTTC CSALGLAGRGYNEQFF
TRBJ1-6 few . TRBV6-2/TRBV6-3 TGTGCCAGCAGCTGGGTATCTTCCTATAATTCACCCCTCCACTTT CASSWVSSYNSPLHF
TRBJ2-7 many TRBD2 TRBV20-1 TGCAGTACTAGACTAGCGGGAGGGAGCCGCGAGCAGTACTTC CSTRLAGGSREQYF
TRBJ1-4 few . TRBV16 TGTGCCAGCAGCCACCTAGCCGGGTCTAGAGGCGGTTCTAATGAAAAACTGTTTTTT CASSHLAGSRGGSNEKLFF
TRBJ2-3 . . TRBV6-1 TGTGCCAGCAGTGACCGAGCCCGCAGCACAGATACGCAGTATTTT CASSDRARSTDTQYF
TRBJ2-3 . TRBD2 TRBV28 TGTGCCAGCAGCCAGACGGCTAGCGGGAGAGGCATAAATACGCAGTATTTT CASSQTASGRGINTQYF
TRBJ1-1 . . TRBV28 TGTGCCAGCAGCTTCGTCCCTTCATTCAGCGACACTGAAGCTTTCTTT CASSFVPSFSDTEAFF
TRBJ1-5 . . TRBV5-1 TGCGCCAGCAGCTTGGGTAGCAATCAGCCCCAGCATTTT CASSLGSNQPQHF
TRBJ1-4 few . TRBV4-1 TGCGCCAGCAGAAGGAGGGCAGGAATGGAAACTAATGAAAAACTGTTTTTT CASRRRAGMETNEKLFF
TRBJ2-7 few . TRBV28 TGTGCCAGCAGTTTAGCCGCCTCCTACGAGCAGTACTTC CASSLAASYEQYF
TRBJ2-7 many TRBD1 TRBV20-1 TGCAGTGCTAGGACAGGGGACCAGCAGTACTTC CSARTGDQQYF
TRBJ2-3 . . TRBV27 TGTGCCAGCAGTTCCCCCCCAGATACGCAGTATTTT CASSSPPDTQYF
TRBJ1-5 few . TRBV20-1 TGCAGTGCTGGGCCCCCTGGGGGGCGCAATCAGCCCCAGCATTTT CSAGPPGGRNQPQHF
TRBJ2-2 . TRBD1 TRBV9 TGTGCCAGCAGCGTGGGCTCGGGACAGGGGGCGCGATTAACCGGGGAGCTGTTTTTT CASSVGSGQGARLTGELFF
TRBJ2-7 . . TRBV28 TGTGCCAGCAGTTTAAGCCCGCGGGGCTACGAGCAGTACTTC CASSLSPRGYEQYF
TRBJ2-3 . TRBD1 TRBV7-3 TGTGCCAGCAGCCACAGGGGAGATACGCAGTATTTT CASSHRGDTQYF
TRBJ1-2 few . TRBV29-1 TGCAGCGTTTTGGGGGGCGGAGGCTACACCTTC CSVLGGGGYTF
TRBJ2-5 . TRBD2 TRBV3-1 TGTGCCAGCAGCCAAGGGGCAAGCGGGGGGACCCAGTACTTC CASSQGASGGTQYF
TRBJ1-1 . . TRBV28 TGTGCCAGCAGTTTAATCGGGGCAAACCCTGAAGCTTTCTTT CASSLIGANPEAFF
TRBJ2-1 . TRBD1 TRBV7-9 TGTGCCAGCAGCTTATATGGGACAGATGAGCAGTTCTTC CASSLYGTDEQFF
TRBJ1-4 few TRBD1 TRBV9 TGTGCCAGCAGCATTCGACAGGGGTTGGATGAAAAACTGTTTTTT CASSIRQGLDEKLFF
TRBJ2-7 . TRBD1 TRBV4-2 TGTGCCAGCAGCCAAGTAAAGGGACAGGGTAGCGACGAGCAGTACTTC CASSQVKGQGSDEQYF
TRBJ2-7 few . TRBV20-1 TGCAGTGCTAGAGATGAAGGGGATCAGTCCTACGAGCAGTACTTC CSARDEGDQSYEQYF
TRBJ2-5 few . TRBV28 TGTGCCAGCAGTCCCCGGAACGGCGTGCGGACCCAGTACTTC CASSPRNGVRTQYF
TRBJ2-3 few . TRBV29-1 TGCAGCGTTGAGATGGGGGCAGATACGCAGTATTTT CSVEMGADTQYF
TRBJ2-2 few TRBD2 TRBV20-1 TGCAGTGCTAGGTGGACTAGCGGGAGACCTGGCGGGGAGCTGTTTTTT CSARWTSGRPGGELFF
TRBJ2-1 . TRBD2 TRBV6-5 TGTGCCAGCAGTCTAGCGGGGCGGGGTGAGCAGTTCTTC CASSLAGRGEQFF
TRBJ1-2 . . TRBV12-3/TRBV12-4 TGTGCCAGCAGTTTAGGCACGGTCTATGGCTACACCTTC CASSLGTVYGYTF
TRBJ2-7 . . TRBV2 TGTGCCAGCAGTGGGGGTCTGGACCCCCTTAACGAGCAGTACTTC CASSGGLDPLNEQYF
TRBJ2-7 few . TRBV4-1 TGCGCCAGCAGCCAAGACCGGACAGCGGACGAGCAGTACTTC CASSQDRTADEQYF
TRBJ2-3 few . TRBV25-1 TGTGCCAGCAGTGAGTGGGCCAACAAGGCAGATACGCAGTATTTT CASSEWANKADTQYF
TRBJ1-1 . . TRBV9 TGTGCCAGCAGCGGTGGCAGACCAGGCACTGAAGCTTTCTTT CASSGGRPGTEAFF
TRBJ2-3 few . TRBV4-2 TGTGCCAGCAGCCGGGGTAGTGACGGGAGTAAGACAGATACGCAGTATTTT CASSRGSDGSKTDTQYF
TRBJ2-1 few . TRBV28 TGTGCCAGCAGGCCAAGACTAGTATATGGCTACAATGAGCAGTTCTTC CASRPRLVYGYNEQFF
TRBJ2-1 . . TRBV24-1 TGTGCCACCAGTGATCGAGGACTCCTAGAGCAGTTCTTC CATSDRGLLEQFF
TRBJ2-3 . . TRBV27 TGTGCCAGCCGATGGGAGGACCCGCAGAGCACAGATACGCAGTATTTT CASRWEDPQSTDTQYF
TRBJ2-7 . . TRBV19 TGTGCCAGTAGCTCTCCAGGGGCCGCTTACGAGCAGTACTTC CASSSPGAAYEQYF
TRBJ1-4 . . TRBV29-1 TGCAGCGTTGAAAGCCCCGAGGGAGGTGGTGAAAAACTGTTTTTT CSVESPEGGGEKLFF
TRBJ1-1 . . TRBV29-1 TGCAGCGTTGGAACACGTAACACTGAAGCTTTCTTT CSVGTRNTEAFF
TRBJ2-2 few TRBD1 TRBV19 TGTGCCAGTAGGGGACAGATCACCGGGGAGCTGTTTTTT CASRGQITGELFF
TRBJ1-4 . . TRBV5-6 TGTGCCAGCAGCTTTCGTCGGTCGGGGACAGAAAAACTGTTTTTT CASSFRRSGTEKLFF